This note documents a single T cell receptor (beta chain) sequence. This clone was observed many times. Its specific antigen is unknown. Base quality data are lacking; no much larger clone is found one base away. Separate from the roughly 630-subject first cohort, the validation cohort of about 110 subjects was the group to which the donors belonged. The data derive from a study of cytomegalovirus exposure and HLA in healthy donors (dated by TCRdb to the late 2010s). Context from the whole study: The 666 repertoires of the first cohort and the 110 or so validation repertoires were produced on the same platform, according to a later analysis. To predict cytomegalovirus infection status, the study brought together high-throughput TCR immunosequencing, statistical association of individual TCRs with disease status, and machine learning. Along with the roughly 700-subject first cohort, a separate validation cohort of some 130 different subjects was used. The study aimed to test whether cataloging public T cell receptors could reveal signatures of past pathogen exposure. What the research found in general, with its limitations: A few of the identified cytomegalovirus-associated TCR beta chains were confirmed in vitro to be specific for cytomegalovirus antigens. Most TCR sequences were observed very rarely across donors, whereas some public TCRs were present in many individuals. The study gave a list of more than 150 TCR beta chains associated with cytomegalovirus. Cytomegalovirus status was reported to be diagnosed by the classifier with high specificity and sensitivity in both the original and validation cohorts. All 120 or so repertoires were used to score co-occurrence in the validation cohort in a later analysis, because that analysis had no HLA typing for the cohort. The authors suggested that the approach could potentially be extended to other disease states and immunological phenotypes. Of the cluster scores, approximately 95% were above 0 in a later analysis, which found that TCRs clustered in the first cohort also tended to co-occur in the 120 or so validation repertoires.

The CDR1 and CDR2 encoded by the germline V gene are SGHTA and FQGNSA. The V and J ends are trimmed by 3 bases and 2 bases, leaving 13 bases between them. The CDR3 covers 15 residues, taking in both the cysteine and the phenylalanine. The only DNA kept is the CDR3, 45 bases in frame from the first base. The protocol used for the library was the immunoSEQ multiplex PCR assay. Per the authors' processing: To diagnose cytomegalovirus status from the catalog of TCR beta chain sequences, a statistical classification framework was built. This immuneACCESS table, as held by TCRdb, lists in-frame sequences with V and J called but not all clones. Of the missing ones, under half trace to an unresolved V gene in checked studies; the others have no known cause. That table supplies the V and J calls and clone size; D and trimming were determined from the DNA. The table for this sample lists around 190,000 clones; 86% of them were counted only once. More than 1.1% of the sample goes to the ten largest clones.

The rearranged chain carries TRBV7-2 and TRBJ1-2; the best D guess is TRBD1, with 6 bases matching. The TCR sequence derives from a woman aged 18-29 years in good health and CMV-seronegative. The sample consisted of PBMCs. The sequence in DNA is TGTGCCAGCAGCTTCTTGGACAGTTTCAACTATGGCTACACCTTC. Translated, this is CASSFLDSFNYGYTF.